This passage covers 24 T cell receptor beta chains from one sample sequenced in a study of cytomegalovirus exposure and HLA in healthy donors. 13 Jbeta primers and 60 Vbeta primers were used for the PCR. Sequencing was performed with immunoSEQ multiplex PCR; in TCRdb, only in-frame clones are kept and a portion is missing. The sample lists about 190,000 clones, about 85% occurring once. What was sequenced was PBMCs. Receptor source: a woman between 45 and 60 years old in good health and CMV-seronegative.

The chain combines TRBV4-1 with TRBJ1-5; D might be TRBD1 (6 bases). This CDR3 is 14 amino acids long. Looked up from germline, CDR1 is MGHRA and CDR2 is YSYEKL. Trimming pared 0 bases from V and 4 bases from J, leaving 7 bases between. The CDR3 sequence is CASSQDRGNQPQHF. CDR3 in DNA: TGCGCCAGCAGCCAAGATAGGGGGAATCAGCCCCAGCATTTT.

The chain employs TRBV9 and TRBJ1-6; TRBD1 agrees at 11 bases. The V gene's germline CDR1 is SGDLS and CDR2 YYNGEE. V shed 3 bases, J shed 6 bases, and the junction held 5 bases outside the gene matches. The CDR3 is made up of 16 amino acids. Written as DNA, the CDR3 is TGTGCCAGCAGCGGTAGGACAGGGGGCTCTAATTCACCCCTCCACTTT. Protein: CASSGRTGGSNSPLHF.

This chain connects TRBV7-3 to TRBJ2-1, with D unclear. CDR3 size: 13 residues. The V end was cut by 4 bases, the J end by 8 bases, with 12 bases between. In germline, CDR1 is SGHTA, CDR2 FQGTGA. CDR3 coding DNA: TGTGCCAGCAGCTATAATGTGGGCTATGAGCAGTTCTTC. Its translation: CASSYNVGYEQFF.

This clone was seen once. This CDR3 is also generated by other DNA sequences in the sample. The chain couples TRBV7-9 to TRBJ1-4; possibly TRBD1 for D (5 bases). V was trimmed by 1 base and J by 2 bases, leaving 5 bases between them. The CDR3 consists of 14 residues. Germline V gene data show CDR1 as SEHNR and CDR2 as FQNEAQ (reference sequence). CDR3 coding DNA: TGTGCCAGCAGCTTAGGACAGACTAATGAAAAACTGTTTTTT. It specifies CASSLGQTNEKLFF.

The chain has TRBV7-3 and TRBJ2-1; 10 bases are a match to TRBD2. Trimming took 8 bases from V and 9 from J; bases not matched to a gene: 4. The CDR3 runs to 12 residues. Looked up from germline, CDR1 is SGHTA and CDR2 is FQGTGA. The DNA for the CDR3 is TGTGCCAGCGGGAAGCGGGGGGGTGAGCAGTTCTTC. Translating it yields CASGKRGGEQFF.

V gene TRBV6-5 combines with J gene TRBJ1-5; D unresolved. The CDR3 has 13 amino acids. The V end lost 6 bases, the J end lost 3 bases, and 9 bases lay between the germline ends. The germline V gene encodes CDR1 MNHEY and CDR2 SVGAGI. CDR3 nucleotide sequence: TGTGCCAGCAGCTACCAACTCAATCAGCCCCAGCATTTT. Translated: CASSYQLNQPQHF.

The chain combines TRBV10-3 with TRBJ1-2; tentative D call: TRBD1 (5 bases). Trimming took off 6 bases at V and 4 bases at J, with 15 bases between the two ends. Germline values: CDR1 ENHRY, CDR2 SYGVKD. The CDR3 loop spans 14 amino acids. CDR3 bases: TGTGCCATCAGGGATGCCGGGGGGGGCTATGGCTACACCTTC. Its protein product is CAIRDAGGGYGYTF.

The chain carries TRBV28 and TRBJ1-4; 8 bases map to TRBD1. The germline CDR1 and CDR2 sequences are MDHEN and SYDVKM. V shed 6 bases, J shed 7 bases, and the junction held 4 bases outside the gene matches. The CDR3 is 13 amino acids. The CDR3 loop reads CASSRDRIEKLFF. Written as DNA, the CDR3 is TGTGCCAGCAGCCGGGACAGGATTGAAAAACTGTTTTTT.

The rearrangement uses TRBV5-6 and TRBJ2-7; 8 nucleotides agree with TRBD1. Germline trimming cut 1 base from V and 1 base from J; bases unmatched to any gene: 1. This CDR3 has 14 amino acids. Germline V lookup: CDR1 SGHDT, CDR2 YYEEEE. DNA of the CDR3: TGTGCCAGCAGCTTGTGGGACAGGTCCTACGAGCAGTACTTC. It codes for CASSLWDRSYEQYF.

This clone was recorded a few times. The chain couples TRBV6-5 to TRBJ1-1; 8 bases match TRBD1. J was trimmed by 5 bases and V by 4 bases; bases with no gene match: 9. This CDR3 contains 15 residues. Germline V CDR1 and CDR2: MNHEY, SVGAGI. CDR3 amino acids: CASSSPGQGATEAFF. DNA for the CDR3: TGTGCCAGCAGTTCCCCAGGGCAGGGGGCTACTGAAGCTTTCTTT.

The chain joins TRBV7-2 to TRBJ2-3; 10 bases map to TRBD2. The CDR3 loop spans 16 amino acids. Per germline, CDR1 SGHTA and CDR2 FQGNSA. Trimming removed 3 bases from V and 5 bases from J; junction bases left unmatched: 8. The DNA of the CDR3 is TGTGCCAGCAGCTTGAGCGGGGGGGTGGGTAGAGATACGCAGTATTTT. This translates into CASSLSGGVGRDTQYF.

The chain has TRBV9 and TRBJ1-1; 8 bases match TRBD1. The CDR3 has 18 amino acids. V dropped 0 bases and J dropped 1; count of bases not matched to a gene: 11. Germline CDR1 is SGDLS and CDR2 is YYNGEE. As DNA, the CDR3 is TGTGCCAGCAGCGTAGGCCCAGGGGGCGCAAATGGGAACACTGAAGCTTTCTTT. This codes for CASSVGPGGANGNTEAFF. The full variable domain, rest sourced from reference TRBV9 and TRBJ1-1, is DSGVTQTPKHLITATGQRVTLRCSPRSGDLSVYWYQQSLDQGLQFLIQYYNGEERAKGNILERFSAQQFPDLHSELNLSSLELGDSALYFCASSVGPGGANGNTEAFFGQGTRLTVV.

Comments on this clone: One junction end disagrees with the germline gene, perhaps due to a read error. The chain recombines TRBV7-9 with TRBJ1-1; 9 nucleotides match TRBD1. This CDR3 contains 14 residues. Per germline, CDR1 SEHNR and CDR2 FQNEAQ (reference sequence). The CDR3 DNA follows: TGTTCCAGCAGCGCCCGGGACAGGGAGGTTGAAGCTTTCTTT. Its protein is CSSSARDREVEAFF.

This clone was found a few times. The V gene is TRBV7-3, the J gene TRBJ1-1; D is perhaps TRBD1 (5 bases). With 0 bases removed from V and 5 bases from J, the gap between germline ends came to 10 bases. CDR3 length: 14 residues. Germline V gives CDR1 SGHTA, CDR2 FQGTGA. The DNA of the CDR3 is TGTGCCAGCAGCTTAACAGGGGTCGGTACTGAAGCTTTCTTT. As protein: CASSLTGVGTEAFF.

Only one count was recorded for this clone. CDR3 amino acids: CSARTGLNTEAFF. The CDR3, as DNA: TGCAGCGCCCGGACAGGACTGAACACTGAAGCTTTCTTT. The gene calls are TRBV29-1 and TRBJ1-1; 7 bases are a match to TRBD1. Germline lookup yields CDR1 SQVTM and CDR2 ANQGSEA. CDR3 length: 13 amino acids. V was pared by 7 bases and J by 0 bases, with 5 bases of the junction left unmatched.

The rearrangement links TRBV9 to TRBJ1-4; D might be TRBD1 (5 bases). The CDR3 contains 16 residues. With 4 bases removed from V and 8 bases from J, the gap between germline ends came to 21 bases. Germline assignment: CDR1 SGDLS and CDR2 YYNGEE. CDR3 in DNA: TGTGCCAGCAGCCCACGATCGACAGCCACCTACGAAAAACTGTTTTTT. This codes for CASSPRSTATYEKLFF.

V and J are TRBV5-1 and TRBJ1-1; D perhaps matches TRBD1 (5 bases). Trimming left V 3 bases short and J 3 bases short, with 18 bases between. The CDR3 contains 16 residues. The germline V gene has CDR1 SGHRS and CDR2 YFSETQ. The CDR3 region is CASSSALQGLDTEAFF. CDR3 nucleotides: TGCGCCAGCAGCTCCGCACTGCAGGGTTTGGACACTGAAGCTTTCTTT.

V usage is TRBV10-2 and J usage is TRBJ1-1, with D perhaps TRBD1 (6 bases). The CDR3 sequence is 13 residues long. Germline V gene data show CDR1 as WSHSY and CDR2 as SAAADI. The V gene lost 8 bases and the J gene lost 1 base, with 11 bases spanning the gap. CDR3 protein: CASRKQGNTEAFF. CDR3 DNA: TGCGCCAGCCGTAAACAGGGGAACACTGAAGCTTTCTTT.

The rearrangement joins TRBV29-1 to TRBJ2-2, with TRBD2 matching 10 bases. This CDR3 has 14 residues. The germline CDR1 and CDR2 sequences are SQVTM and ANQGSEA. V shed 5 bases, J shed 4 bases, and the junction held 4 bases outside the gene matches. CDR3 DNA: TGCAGCGTTTTAGCGGGAGGTGGCACCGGGGAGCTGTTTTTT. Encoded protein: CSVLAGGGTGELFF.

Written as DNA, the CDR3 is TGTGCCTGGAGCCCTAAATGGACTGAAGCTTTCTTT. Its protein is CAWSPKWTEAFF. The J gene is TRBJ1-1, the V gene TRBV30; D not resolved. The CDR3 extends over 12 amino acids. Trimming took 3 bases from V and 5 from J, leaving 10 bases between them. CDR1 is GTSNPN and CDR2 is SVGIG in the germline V gene (reference sequence).

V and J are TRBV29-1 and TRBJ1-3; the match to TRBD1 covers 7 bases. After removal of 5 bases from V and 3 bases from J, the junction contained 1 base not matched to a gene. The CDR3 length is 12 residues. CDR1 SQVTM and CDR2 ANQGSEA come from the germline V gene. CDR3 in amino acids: CSVTGDGNTIYF. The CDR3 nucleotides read TGCAGCGTTACAGGGGATGGAAACACCATATATTTT.

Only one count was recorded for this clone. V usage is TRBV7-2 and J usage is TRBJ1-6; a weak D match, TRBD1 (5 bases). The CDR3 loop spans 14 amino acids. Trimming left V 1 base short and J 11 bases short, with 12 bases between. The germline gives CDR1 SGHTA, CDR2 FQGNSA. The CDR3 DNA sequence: TGTGCCAGCAGCTTAGAACCGTCGGGGGCACCCCTCCACTTT. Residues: CASSLEPSGAPLHF.

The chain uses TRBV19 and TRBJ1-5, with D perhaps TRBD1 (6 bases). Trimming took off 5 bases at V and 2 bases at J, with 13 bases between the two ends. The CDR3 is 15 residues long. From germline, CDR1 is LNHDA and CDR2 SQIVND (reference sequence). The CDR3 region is CASSLQGSGNQPQHF. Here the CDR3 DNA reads TGTGCCAGTAGTTTACAGGGAAGCGGCAATCAGCCCCAGCATTTT.

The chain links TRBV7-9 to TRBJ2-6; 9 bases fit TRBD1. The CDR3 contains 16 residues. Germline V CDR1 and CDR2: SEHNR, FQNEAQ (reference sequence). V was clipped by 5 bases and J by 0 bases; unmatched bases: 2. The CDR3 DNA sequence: TGTGCCAGCAGCCGACAGGGGGTCTCTGGGGCCAACGTCCTGACTTTC. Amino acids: CASSRQGVSGANVLTF.